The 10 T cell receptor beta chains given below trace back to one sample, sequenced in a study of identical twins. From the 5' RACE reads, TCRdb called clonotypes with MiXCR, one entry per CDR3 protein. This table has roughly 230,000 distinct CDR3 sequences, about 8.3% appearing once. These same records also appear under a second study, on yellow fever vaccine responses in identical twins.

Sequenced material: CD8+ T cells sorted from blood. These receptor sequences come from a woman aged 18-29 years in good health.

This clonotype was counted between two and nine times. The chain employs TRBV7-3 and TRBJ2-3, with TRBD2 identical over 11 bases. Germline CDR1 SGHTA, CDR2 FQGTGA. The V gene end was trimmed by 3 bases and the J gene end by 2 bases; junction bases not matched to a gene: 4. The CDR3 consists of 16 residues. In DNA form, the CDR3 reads TGTGCCAGCAGCTTTGAACTAGCGGGGGTCACAGATACGCAGTATTTT. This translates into CASSFELAGVTDTQYF. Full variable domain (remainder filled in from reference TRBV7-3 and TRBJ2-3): GAGVSQTPSNKVTEKGKYVELRCDPISGHTALYWYRQSLGQGPEFLIYFQGTGAADDSGLPNDRFFAVRPEGSVSTLKIQRTERGDSAVYLCASSFELAGVTDTQYFGPGTRLTVL.

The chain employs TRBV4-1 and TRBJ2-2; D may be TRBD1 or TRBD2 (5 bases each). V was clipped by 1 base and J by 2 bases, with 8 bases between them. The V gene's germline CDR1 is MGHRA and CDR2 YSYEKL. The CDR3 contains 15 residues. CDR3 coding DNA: TGCGCCAGCAGCCAAGCCGGGGCCAACACCGGGGAGCTGTTTTTT. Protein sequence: CASSQAGANTGELFF.

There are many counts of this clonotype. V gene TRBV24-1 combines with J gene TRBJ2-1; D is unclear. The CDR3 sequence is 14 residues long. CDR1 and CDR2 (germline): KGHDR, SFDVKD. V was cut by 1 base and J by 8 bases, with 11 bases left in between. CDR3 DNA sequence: TGTGCCACCAGTGATTTAGGCGAAACCCATGAGCAGTTCTTC. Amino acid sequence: CATSDLGETHEQFF.

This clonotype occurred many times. The CDR3 protein is CASSPPFGGIYEQYF. CDR3 bases: TGTGCCAGCAGCCCCCCGTTCGGGGGGATCTACGAGCAGTACTTC. The gene calls are TRBV11-1 and TRBJ2-7; 7 bases map to TRBD2. The CDR3 has 15 amino acids. V shed 5 bases and J 3 bases; nucleotides not matched to a gene: 10. Germline lookup yields CDR1 SGHAT and CDR2 FQDESV (reference sequence).

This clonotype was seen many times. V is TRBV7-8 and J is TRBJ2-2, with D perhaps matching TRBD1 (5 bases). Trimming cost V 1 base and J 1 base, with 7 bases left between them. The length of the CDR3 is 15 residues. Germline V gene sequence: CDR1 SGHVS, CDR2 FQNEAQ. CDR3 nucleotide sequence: TGTGCCAGCAGCTTAGTAGACAGGAACACCGGGGAGCTGTTTTTT. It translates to CASSLVDRNTGELFF.

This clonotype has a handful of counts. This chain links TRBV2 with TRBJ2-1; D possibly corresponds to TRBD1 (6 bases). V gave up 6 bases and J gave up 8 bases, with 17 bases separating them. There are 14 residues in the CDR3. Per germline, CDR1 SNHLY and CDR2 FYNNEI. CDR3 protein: CASRTHRDMDEQFF. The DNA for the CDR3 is TGTGCCAGCAGGACACACCGGGACATGGATGAGCAGTTCTTC.

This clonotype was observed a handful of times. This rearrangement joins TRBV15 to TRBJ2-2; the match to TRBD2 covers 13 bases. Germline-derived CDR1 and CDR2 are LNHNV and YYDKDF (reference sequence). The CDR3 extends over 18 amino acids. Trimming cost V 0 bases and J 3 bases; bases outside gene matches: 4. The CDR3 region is CATSRDRTSGRYTGELFF. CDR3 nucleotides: TGTGCCACCAGCAGAGATAGGACTAGCGGGAGATACACCGGGGAGCTGTTTTTT.

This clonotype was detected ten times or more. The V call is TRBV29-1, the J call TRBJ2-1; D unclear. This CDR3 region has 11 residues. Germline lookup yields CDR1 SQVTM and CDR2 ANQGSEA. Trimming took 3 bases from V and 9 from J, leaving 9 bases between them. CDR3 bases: TGCAGCGTTGAGGGCGGAATTGAGCAGTTCTTC. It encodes CSVEGGIEQFF.

The CDR3 DNA follows: TGTGCCAGCAGCCAACCCCTAGGGGAGCAGTTCTTC. The encoded protein is CASSQPLGEQFF. The V call is TRBV3-1, the J call TRBJ2-1; no reliable D call. The CDR3 is 12 amino acids. The germline V gene has CDR1 LGHDT and CDR2 YNNKEL (reference sequence). V dropped 2 bases and J dropped 10 bases, with 9 bases sitting between them.

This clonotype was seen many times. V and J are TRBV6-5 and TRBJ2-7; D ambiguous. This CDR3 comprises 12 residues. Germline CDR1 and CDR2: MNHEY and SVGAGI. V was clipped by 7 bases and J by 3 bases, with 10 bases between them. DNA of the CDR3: TGTGCCAGCAACAACCCCAACTACGAGCAGTACTTC. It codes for CASNNPNYEQYF.